The 21 T cell receptor beta chains presented below share a single source sample, sequenced in a study of cytomegalovirus exposure and HLA in healthy donors. PCR was performed using 60 Vbeta and 13 Jbeta primers. Here immunoSEQ multiplex PCR was the method, and the copy in TCRdb shows in-frame clones only, minus some. The sample includes some 98,000 clones, about 81% of them seen just once. Source material: PBMCs. The source is a man aged 35 to 55 in good health and CMV-seronegative.

This clone was counted between two and nine times. This chain uses TRBV28 with TRBJ2-7; TRBD2 aligns across 7 bases. With 6 bases clipped from V and 0 bases from J, the junction kept 5 bases outside the gene matches. The CDR3 runs to 14 residues. The germline V gene has CDR1 MDHEN and CDR2 SYDVKM. The CDR3 loop reads CASRAGSFSYEQYF. The CDR3, as DNA: TGTGCCAGCAGAGCGGGGAGCTTCTCCTACGAGCAGTACTTC.

This clone came up a few times. This chain links TRBV4-3 with TRBJ1-3; D gene uncertain. The V and J ends lost 0 bases and 4 bases respectively, with 10 bases between them. Germline V gene sequence: CDR1 LGHNA, CDR2 YSLEER. The CDR3 has 15 amino acids. Here the CDR3 reads CASSQDPQYGNTIYF. DNA for the CDR3: TGCGCCAGCAGCCAAGATCCGCAGTACGGAAACACCATATATTTT.

V is TRBV5-4 and J is TRBJ2-5; TRBD1 might be the D (5 bases). The germline gives CDR1 SGHNT, CDR2 YYREEE (reference sequence). Trimming removed 6 bases from V and 2 bases from J, with 14 bases in between. This CDR3 is 14 amino acids long. CDR3 region: CASTFQGHQETQYF. The CDR3 region has the DNA TGTGCCAGCACCTTTCAGGGCCATCAAGAGACCCAGTACTTC.

This clone was counted once. Because it lacks the conserved phenylalanine or tryptophan at the end, this CDR3 is likely a read error. This sequence joins TRBV10-2 and TRBJ2-7; 7 nucleotides match TRBD1. The trim removed 7 bases at V and 2 bases at J, leaving 8 bases unmatched. Germline V gene data show CDR1 as WSHSY and CDR2 as SAAADI. The length of the CDR3 is 14 residues. The CDR3 bases are TGCGCCAGCACCCCGACAGGGATTCCCTACGAGCAGTACTAC. It is translated as CASTPTGIPYEQYY.

The V gene is TRBV6-1, the J gene TRBJ1-1; possible D gene TRBD1, 5 bases. V lost 8 bases and J 1 base, leaving 11 bases between the germline ends. The CDR3 is 13 residues long. The V gene's germline CDR1 is MNHNS and CDR2 SASEGT. The CDR3 bases are TGTGCCAGCCGACTTACAGGGAACACTGAAGCTTTCTTT. Amino acid sequence: CASRLTGNTEAFF.

V and J are TRBV5-1 and TRBJ2-7; 10 bases match TRBD1. Per the germline V gene, CDR1 is SGHRS and CDR2 is YFSETQ. The J segment lost 2 bases and the V segment lost 0 bases, leaving 8 bases of the junction unmatched. CDR3 size: 17 residues. The CDR3 region has the DNA TGCGCCAGCAGCTTGGCCGGGGGGACAGGGGTCGCCTACGAGCAGTACTTC. As protein: CASSLAGGTGVAYEQYF.

The J gene is TRBJ2-1, the V gene TRBV2; the match to TRBD1 covers 9 bases. V was clipped by 6 bases and J by 9 bases; unmatched bases: 6. The germline CDR1 and CDR2 sequences are SNHLY and FYNNEI. The CDR3 covers 13 residues. CDR3 DNA sequence: TGTGCCAGCAGGGGCGGACAGGGGTCTGAGCAGTTCTTC. It codes for CASRGGQGSEQFF.

The chain combines TRBV28 with TRBJ2-1; D possibly corresponds to TRBD2 (6 bases). The germline V and J ends were trimmed by 6 bases and 4 bases, with 13 bases remaining between them. The CDR3 extends over 14 amino acids. Germline V lookup: CDR1 MDHEN, CDR2 SYDVKM. This chain's CDR3 is CASSIAGTYNEQFF. DNA for the CDR3: TGTGCCAGCAGCATTGCTGGGACTTACAATGAGCAGTTCTTC.

Remarks on this clone: At one end, the junction sequence differs from germline, possibly due to a read error. This sequence joins TRBV7-9 and TRBJ1-2; D is undetermined. There are 12 residues in the CDR3. The germline V gene has CDR1 SEHNR and CDR2 FQNEAQ (reference sequence). DNA of the CDR3: TGTTCCAGCAGCTTTAACAGAAATGGCTACACCTTC. Translated: CSSSFNRNGYTF.

Only a few counts were recorded for this clone. J is TRBJ1-6 and V is TRBV5-5, with 7 bases aligning to TRBD1. The germline V gene has CDR1 SGHKS and CDR2 YYEKEE (reference sequence). V dropped 4 bases and J dropped 8; count of bases not matched to a gene: 15. The CDR3 covers 17 residues. CDR3 sequence reads: CASSPHPVTGRDSPLHF. CDR3 DNA sequence: TGTGCCAGCAGCCCGCACCCCGTGACAGGGCGGGATTCACCCCTCCACTTT.

CDR3 bases: TGTGCCAGCAGGAGGGGACAGGGGGCTAACTATGGCTACACCTTC. Translating gives CASRRGQGANYGYTF. The chain links TRBV6-5 to TRBJ1-2; 11 bases are a match to TRBD1. J gave up 0 bases and V 6 bases, and 3 bases lay outside the gene matches. Germline V lookup: CDR1 MNHEY, CDR2 SVGAGI. The CDR3 consists of 15 residues.

The V gene is TRBV2, the J gene TRBJ1-1, with a possible D match to TRBD1 (5 bases). The V gene's germline CDR1 is SNHLY and CDR2 FYNNEI. CDR3 length equals 13 residues. V lost 11 bases and J lost 5, with 18 bases in between. The CDR3 region is CAGSSMGGTEAFF. The CDR3 DNA reads TGTGCCGGGTCCTCGATGGGGGGAACTGAAGCTTTCTTT. Full variable domain (outside the CDR3, taken from reference TRBV2 and TRBJ1-1): EPEVTQTPSHQVTQMGQEVILRCVPISNHLYFYWYRQILGQKVEFLVSFYNNEISEKSEIFDDQFSVERPDGSNFTLKIRSTKLEDSAMYFCAGSSMGGTEAFFGQGTRLTVV.

The chain recombines TRBV5-4 with TRBJ2-7, with 7 bases fitting TRBD1. The CDR3 consists of 15 residues. J gave up 4 bases and V 4 bases, and 11 bases lay outside the gene matches. Germline V lookup: CDR1 SGHNT, CDR2 YYREEE (reference sequence). As DNA, the CDR3 is TGTGCCAGCAGCACAGAGGGGGCGCAAGAATACGAGCAGTACTTC. Protein sequence: CASSTEGAQEYEQYF.

This CDR3 reads CASSFGTGDEKLFF. CDR3 bases: TGTGCCAGCAGCTTCGGGACAGGTGATGAAAAACTGTTTTTT. V is TRBV5-6 and J is TRBJ1-4, with 8 bases matching TRBD1. The CDR3 length is 14 residues. Germline loops: CDR1 SGHDT, CDR2 YYEEEE. V shed 2 bases and J 6 bases; nucleotides not matched to a gene: 3.

The chain uses TRBV27 and TRBJ1-5, with D possibly matching TRBD1 (5 bases). CDR1 and CDR2 from the germline V gene are MNHEY and SMNVEV (reference sequence). The CDR3 sequence is 13 residues long. V was trimmed by 4 bases and J by 6 bases, leaving 10 bases between them. CDR3 coding DNA: TGTGCCAGCAGTTGGGGGGAGGGTCAGCCCCAGCATTTT. It encodes CASSWGEGQPQHF.

The V call is TRBV15, the J call TRBJ1-4; possible D gene TRBD1, 6 bases. The CDR3 runs to 18 residues. V was clipped by 3 bases and J by 3 bases, with 20 bases between them. In germline, CDR1 is LNHNV, CDR2 YYDKDF (reference sequence). The CDR3 DNA sequence: TGTGCCACCAGCAGTAAACTACAGGGTCGGGGCTCTAATGAAAAACTGTTTTTT. It yields the protein CATSSKLQGRGSNEKLFF.

This clone turned up a few times. The chain links TRBV6-5 to TRBJ1-1; D is perhaps TRBD1 (5 bases). Germline values: CDR1 MNHEY, CDR2 SVGAGI. The CDR3 length is 15 residues. With 2 bases removed from V and 3 bases from J, the gap between germline ends came to 13 bases. The CDR3 bases are TGTGCCAGCAGTTACAGGGGCGACTTTGACACTGAAGCTTTCTTT. Protein product: CASSYRGDFDTEAFF.

V gene TRBV28 combines with J gene TRBJ2-2; possible D gene TRBD1, 5 bases. The CDR3 runs to 14 residues. Per germline, CDR1 MDHEN and CDR2 SYDVKM. V was clipped by 8 bases and J by 3 bases, with 13 bases between them. The CDR3 nucleotides read TGTGCCAGCTGGGCAGGGATAGACACCGGGGAGCTGTTTTTT. It yields the protein CASWAGIDTGELFF. The full variable domain, in which reference TRBV28 and TRBJ2-2 provide the parts outside the CDR3, is DVKVTQSSRYLVKRTGEKVFLECVQDMDHENMFWYRQDPGLGLRLIYFSYDVKMKEKGDIPEGYSVSREKKERFSLILESASTNQTSMYLCASWAGIDTGELFFGEGSRLTVL.

J is TRBJ2-7 and V is TRBV12-5; D perhaps matches TRBD2 (5 bases). Germline CDR1 LGHNT, CDR2 FRNRAP. Trimming left V 3 bases short and J 3 bases short, with 9 bases between. There are 13 residues in the CDR3. The CDR3: CASGLGLNYEQYF. For the CDR3, the DNA is TGTGCTAGTGGTTTAGGACTGAACTACGAGCAGTACTTC. Looking up the rest from reference TRBV12-5 and TRBJ2-7 gives the full variable domain: DARVTQTPRHKVTEMGQEVTMRCQPILGHNTVFWYRQTMMQGLELLAYFRNRAPLDDSGMPKDRFSAEMPDATLATLKIQPSEPRDSAVYFCASGLGLNYEQYFGPGTRLTVT.

The chain combines TRBV5-1 with TRBJ2-4; 9 bases agree with TRBD2. The CDR3 covers 16 residues. The V gene end was trimmed by 4 bases and the J gene end by 1 base; junction bases not matched to a gene: 6. CDR1 is SGHRS, CDR2 YFSETQ, per germline. The CDR3 coding sequence is TGCGCCAGCAGCCCGCTAGCGGGGTCGGCCAAAAACATTCAGTACTTC. Encoded protein: CASSPLAGSAKNIQYF.

This clone has just a few counts. The gene calls are TRBV5-5 and TRBJ1-5, with a weak D call TRBD1 (6 bases). The germline CDR1 and CDR2 sequences are SGHKS and YYEKEE (reference sequence). With 4 bases removed from V and 2 bases from J, the gap between germline ends came to 10 bases. CDR3 size: 14 residues. CDR3 sequence (DNA): TGTGCCAGCAGCCCCGCAGGGGGCAATCAGCCCCAGCATTTT. Translation gives CASSPAGGNQPQHF.